Listed below are T cell receptor beta chains from one sample, sequenced in a study of blood T cell repertoires in COVID-19. Only in-frame clones appear in the TCRdb table, and some are missing; sequencing was by immunoSEQ multiplex PCR. The sample yields fewer than 350,000 clones, approximately 92% seen once. The sample consisted of peripheral blood. These receptors were collected from a woman aged 25-40 years with COVID-19, enrolled during active disease. The CDR3 runs from the conserved cysteine through the conserved F or W. The D gene is left open where the match is weak. Only some rows state a clone size, as once, few, many or a class for expanded clones.

abundance,d_gene,j_gene,v_gene,CDR3nt,CDR3aa
NA,NA,TRBJ2-2,TRBV5-5,TGTGCCAGCAGCTTGCGGGTCGGCGGGGAGCTGTTTTTT,CASSLRVGGELFF
NA,NA,TRBJ2-5,TRBV19,TGTGCCAGTAGTCTCATGAGATCTAGTACCGTGGAGACCCAGTACTTC,CASSLMRSSTVETQYF
NA,TRBD1,TRBJ2-1,TRBV5-1,TGCGCCAGTACAGCGGGACAGGGAAGTTTTTACAATGAGCAGTTCTTC,CASTAGQGSFYNEQFF
NA,NA,TRBJ2-7,TRBV27,TGTGCCAGCAGTAAACAGGGACCCTACGAGCAGTACTTC,CASSKQGPYEQYF
NA,TRBD2,TRBJ2-5,TRBV4-2,TGTGCCAGCAGCCATACTGGACTAGCGGGAGATCGAGAGACCCAGTACTTC,CASSHTGLAGDRETQYF
NA,NA,TRBJ1-5,TRBV15,TGTGCCACCAGCCCCCCCCAATCCCCAGGGGTTCGGAATCAGCCCCAGCATTTT,CATSPPQSPGVRNQPQHF
NA,NA,TRBJ1-1,TRBV5-1,TGCGCCAGCAGCCTAGGGGACTCAGGGAACACTGAAGCTTTCTTT,CASSLGDSGNTEAFF
NA,TRBD2,TRBJ2-2,TRBV19,TGTGCCAGTACCGACCTCACTAGCGGGATCCAGAACGGGGAGCTGTTTTTT,CASTDLTSGIQNGELFF
NA,NA,TRBJ2-3,TRBV14,TGTGCCAGCAGTTTAAGTGGCGGTAGCACAGATACGCAGTATTTT,CASSLSGGSTDTQYF
NA,TRBD1,TRBJ2-2,TRBV7-9,TGTGCCAGCACCTGGGTAGACAGGGGTCCCGGGGAGCTGTTTTTT,CASTWVDRGPGELFF
NA,TRBD2,TRBJ2-7,TRBV27,TGTGCCAGCAGTCGGCCGACTAGCGGGGTTCTCTACGAGCAGTACTTC,CASSRPTSGVLYEQYF
NA,TRBD1,TRBJ1-5,TRBV7-8,TGTGCCAGCAGCCTAGGGGCGGCAGGGGGCGGTCAGCCCCAGCATTTT,CASSLGAAGGGQPQHF
NA,TRBD2,TRBJ2-3,TRBV5-1,TGCGCCAGCAGCTATTTAGCGGGACCCACAGATACGCAGTATTTT,CASSYLAGPTDTQYF
NA,NA,TRBJ2-6,TRBV11-2,TGTGCCAGCAGCTTAGACGGAGGCTCTGGGGCCAACGTCCTGACTTTC,CASSLDGGSGANVLTF
NA,NA,TRBJ2-2,TRBV28,TGTGCCAGCAGTTTATTAATAACTGGGAACACCGGGGAGCTGTTTTTT,CASSLLITGNTGELFF
NA,TRBD1,TRBJ1-5,TRBV10-3,TGTGCCATCAGCGGGACAGGGGGCGATCAGCCCCAGCATTTT,CAISGTGGDQPQHF
NA,NA,TRBJ2-3,TRBV7-2,TGTGCCAGCAGCTTAGGCTCGGCGGGGGATACGCAGTATTTT,CASSLGSAGDTQYF
NA,TRBD1,TRBJ2-7,TRBV14,TGTGCCAGCAGCCAAAGGGGGCTCGCAGGATACGAGCAGTACTTC,CASSQRGLAGYEQYF
NA,TRBD1,TRBJ2-5,TRBV6-6,TGTGCCAGCAGAGACCAGACAGGGGGCATAGAGACCCAGTACTTC,CASRDQTGGIETQYF
NA,NA,TRBJ1-6,TRBV5-4,TGTGCCAGCAGCATCGACGGGGGGAATTCACCCCTCCACTTT,CASSIDGGNSPLHF
NA,NA,TRBJ1-5,TRBV27,TGTGCCAGCAGCACAGGTAGCAATCAGCCCCAGCATTTT,CASSTGSNQPQHF
NA,TRBD2,TRBJ2-7,TRBV29-1,TGCAGCGTGCAAGGGCTAGCGGGAGTGGCGACCTACGAGCAGTACTTC,CSVQGLAGVATYEQYF
NA,NA,TRBJ1-2,TRBV28,TGTGCCAGCAGTGGGGCAGGGGAAGGTGGCTACACCTTC,CASSGAGEGGYTF
NA,NA,TRBJ2-1,TRBV12-3/TRBV12-4,TGTGCCAGCAGGAGGAGTTACAATGAGCAGTTCTTC,CASRRSYNEQFF
once,NA,TRBJ2-7,TRBV10-1,TGCGCCAGCAGTGAGTCCTACGGTTCCTACGAGCAGTACTTC,CASSESYGSYEQYF
NA,TRBD1,TRBJ1-2,TRBV7-3,TGTGCCAGCAGCCGGACAGGGGGAAACTATGGCTACACCTTC,CASSRTGGNYGYTF
NA,TRBD2,TRBJ2-1,TRBV10-3,TGTGCCATCAGTGATCGTGAGGCTAGCGGGAGTATTGAGCAGTTCTTC,CAISDREASGSIEQFF
NA,TRBD1,TRBJ2-3,TRBV2,TGTGCCAGCATGCCGGACAGGGGGTCTGATACGCAGTATTTT,CASMPDRGSDTQYF
NA,NA,TRBJ2-2,TRBV10-1,TGCGCCAGCAGTCTTCGGGGAACCGGGGAGCTGTTTTTT,CASSLRGTGELFF
NA,NA,TRBJ1-1,TRBV19,TGTGCCAGTAGAGACAGGCCGATGAACACTGAAGCTTTCTTT,CASRDRPMNTEAFF
NA,TRBD2,TRBJ2-2,TRBV5-1,TGCGCCAGCAGCTCCAAAAGCCTAGCGGAGGCGAACACCGGGGAGCTGTTTTTT,CASSSKSLAEANTGELFF
NA,TRBD2,TRBJ2-5,TRBV20-1,TGCAGCACTAGCGACCAAGAGACCCAGTACTTC,CSTSDQETQYF
NA,NA,TRBJ2-2,TRBV2,TGTGCCAGCAGGGGCGACAAGGCCGGGGAGCTGTTTTTT,CASRGDKAGELFF
NA,NA,TRBJ2-7,TRBV30,TGTGCCTGGAGTCTCGGGAAACTGAACGAGCAGTACTTC,CAWSLGKLNEQYF
NA,NA,TRBJ1-1,TRBV23-1,TGCGCCAGCAGTCAATCGTGCGACACTGAAGCTTTCTTT,CASSQSCDTEAFF
NA,NA,TRBJ2-5,TRBV9,TGTGCCAGCGCCAGGGGACAAGAGACCCAGTACTTC,CASARGQETQYF
NA,NA,TRBJ1-1,TRBV27,TGTGCCAGCAGTTCAGGTCTGTTTGCTGAAGCTTTCTTT,CASSSGLFAEAFF
NA,NA,TRBJ1-5,TRBV2,TGTGCCAGCAGTGAACAGGGAATCAATCAGCCCCAGCATTTT,CASSEQGINQPQHF
NA,TRBD1,TRBJ1-2,TRBV2,TGTGCCAGCACTTGGCGGGTCGTCAGGGGGCATGGCTACACCTTC,CASTWRVVRGHGYTF
once,TRBD2,TRBJ2-1,TRBV7-3,TGTGCCAGCAGCTCGGGACTAGCGGGAGGGAATGAGCAGTTCTTC,CASSSGLAGGNEQFF
NA,TRBD1,TRBJ1-5,TRBV7-2,TGTGCCAGCAGCTTCGACAGGGTTCAGCCCCAGCATTTT,CASSFDRVQPQHF
NA,NA,TRBJ2-5,TRBV24-1,TGTGCCACCAGTGACCCCAACGTCGCGACAGAGCAAGAGACCCAGTACTTC,CATSDPNVATEQETQYF
NA,TRBD1,TRBJ1-2,TRBV28,TGTGCCAGCAGTTTAGTGGGACAGGCCTATGGCTACACCTTC,CASSLVGQAYGYTF
NA,TRBD1,TRBJ2-7,TRBV15,TGTGCCACCGGGACAGAGGGCTACGAGCAGTACTTC,CATGTEGYEQYF
NA,NA,TRBJ2-2,TRBV7-8,TGTGCCAGCAGTAAGAGAGGGCGGAACACCGGGGAGCTGTTTTTT,CASSKRGRNTGELFF
once,NA,TRBJ2-1,TRBV12-3/TRBV12-4,TGTGCCAGCAGTTTAACCCAGTACAATGAGCAGTTCTTC,CASSLTQYNEQFF
NA,TRBD2,TRBJ2-2,TRBV4-2,TGTGCCAGCAGCCCCTCAGCGGGAGCCGGGGAGCTGTTTTTT,CASSPSAGAGELFF
once,NA,TRBJ2-2,TRBV15,TGTGCCACCAGCATAGGACTGACCGGGGAGCTGTTTTTT,CATSIGLTGELFF
NA,NA,TRBJ1-1,TRBV24-1,TGTGCCACCAGTGATGGGGCTTCGGCTTTCTTT,CATSDGASAFF
NA,NA,TRBJ1-5,TRBV7-9,TGTGCCAGCAGCTCTACAGCCCTCAATCAGCCCCAGCATTTT,CASSSTALNQPQHF
few,NA,TRBJ2-1,TRBV15,TGTGCCACCAGCAGAGACCCCAACTCCTACAATGAGCAGTTCTTC,CATSRDPNSYNEQFF
NA,NA,TRBJ2-5,TRBV3-1/TRBV3-2,TGTGCCAGCAGCCAAGAGTTGGTGGGAGGCGAAGAGACCCAGTACTTC,CASSQELVGGEETQYF
NA,NA,TRBJ2-2,TRBV24-1,TGTGCCACCAGGGGAACTAGTGCCGGGGAGCTGTTTTTT,CATRGTSAGELFF